This TCR beta chain is drawn from a study of T-cell memory formation after mild COVID-19. Relative to its sample, this clonotype is large (0.1 to 1%). Using its own MiXCR run on the 5' RACE reads, TCRdb lists one record per CDR3 protein. The table shows just under 350,000 distinct CDR3 sequences, with 10% to 15% occurring only once. V shed 4 bases and J shed 1 base, with 8 bases lying between them. CDR3 length: 14 residues. CDR1 is SGHRS, CDR2 YFSETQ, per germline. The origin of this receptor is a man between 18 and 35 years old who had mild COVID-19 (a few samples of this study predate the infection). Cell type and time point are not known. The J gene is TRBJ2-2, the V gene TRBV5-1; D remains ambiguous. The sequenced material came from PBMCs or a T cell subset sorted from them (not recorded which). CDR3 amino acids: CASSPGMNTGELFF. The CDR3 DNA reads as TGCGCCAGCAGCCCAGGAATGAACACCGGGGAGCTGTTTTTT.